The 5 T cell receptor beta chains below were found in one sample sequenced in a study of T cell repertoires in ileal Crohn's disease. Profiled with immunoSEQ multiplex PCR; TCRdb holds only in-frame clones, not every one. This sample has some 200 clones; less than 95% occur once, and the top ten carry about 7.8%. This sample's time point: proximal margin of the surgical specimen (macroscopically non-inflamed). Sequences were obtained from ileal tissue. These receptors all stem from an adult with Crohn's disease.

The genes are TRBV6-1 and TRBJ1-1, with D maybe TRBD1 (5 bases). V lost 11 bases and J lost 0, with 16 bases in between. CDR1 is MNHNS, CDR2 SASEGT, per germline. The CDR3 is 14 amino acids. In nucleotides, the CDR3 is TGTGCCTTATCCCGGGGCCTGATGAACACTGAAGCTTTCTTT. It codes for CALSRGLMNTEAFF.

The V call is TRBV19, the J call TRBJ1-1; 7 bases fit TRBD1. Trimming cost V 6 bases and J 5 bases; bases outside gene matches: 6. Germline V CDR1 and CDR2: LNHDA, SQIVND (reference sequence). The CDR3 is 13 amino acids. The CDR3 sequence is CASRTGFLTEAFF. CDR3 nucleotide sequence: TGTGCCAGTAGGACAGGGTTTTTGACTGAAGCTTTCTTT.

The V and J genes are TRBV28 and TRBJ2-7; 9 nucleotides match TRBD2. The CDR3 loop spans 14 amino acids. CDR1 is MDHEN and CDR2 is SYDVKM in the germline V gene. J lost 6 bases, V lost 3 bases, and 6 bases had no gene match. CDR3 DNA: TGTGCCAGCAGTTTGGCTAGCGGGATGTCCGAGCAGTACTTC. Translating gives CASSLASGMSEQYF.

The CDR3 region is CAISGGTSGQETQYF. CDR3 nucleotides: TGTGCCATCAGCGGCGGGACTAGCGGACAAGAGACCCAGTACTTC. The genes are TRBV10-3 and TRBJ2-5; 11 positions agree with TRBD2. This CDR3 has 15 residues. With V trimmed by 6 bases and J by 2 bases, 5 bases remained unmatched. The germline gives CDR1 ENHRY, CDR2 SYGVKD.

The chain joins TRBV28 to TRBJ2-7; TRBD1 might be the D (5 bases). CDR1 and CDR2 (germline): MDHEN, SYDVKM. V lost 3 bases to trimming and J lost 1 base, with 16 bases between them. CDR3 length equals 16 residues. The CDR3 is CASSFQQGGGSYEQYF. Written as DNA, the CDR3 is TGTGCCAGCAGTTTCCAGCAGGGTGGTGGGTCCTACGAGCAGTACTTC.